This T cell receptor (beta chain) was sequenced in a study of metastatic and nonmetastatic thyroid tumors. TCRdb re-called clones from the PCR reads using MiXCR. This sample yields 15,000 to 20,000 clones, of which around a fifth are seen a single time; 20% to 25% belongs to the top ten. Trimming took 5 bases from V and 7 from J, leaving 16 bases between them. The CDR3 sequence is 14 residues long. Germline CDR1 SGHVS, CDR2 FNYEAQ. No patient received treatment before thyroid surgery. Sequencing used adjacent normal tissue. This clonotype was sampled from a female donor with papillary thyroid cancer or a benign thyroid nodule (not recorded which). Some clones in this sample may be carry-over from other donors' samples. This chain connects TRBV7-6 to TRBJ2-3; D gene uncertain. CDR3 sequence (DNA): TGTGCCAGCAGCGTTACCCTCGAATCCTATACGCAGTATTTT. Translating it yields CASSVTLESYTQYF.